This T cell receptor (beta chain) was retrieved from a study of CD8 T cells in ankylosing spondylitis listed by TCRdb under 2017. About the study as a whole: To find TCR variants linked to disease, the study profiled T cell receptor beta repertoires in ankylosing spondylitis patients and healthy donors. The full study cohort was made up of about 25 ankylosing spondylitis patients and about a hundred healthy donors. Samples of peripheral blood were taken, and for ankylosing spondylitis patients, synovial fluid was collected as well.

Reads for this sample came from an Illumina HiSeq 2500. Quantitative 5'-RACE with molecular barcodes was used to prepare TCR beta libraries. Regarding the original processing steps: A new computational method, built on a probabilistic model of VDJ rearrangement, was used to identify disease-linked TCR variants. The public reads were reprocessed in TCRdb via fastp at Q25 and MiXCR, keeping in-frame beta chains. Each entry is one CDR3 protein sequence, shown with its most common DNA and genes. None of the V and J calls come from the authors' own analysis; TCRdb made them. The sample yields nearly 250,000 distinct CDR3 sequences; about 30% were counted once. The ten largest clonotypes hold about 4.2% of the sample. This clonotype has more than one count but fewer than ten. Its antigen has not been determined. There are no base qualities to consult, and no much larger clone falls within one base. The junction carries 13 bases between V and J, which are trimmed by 1 base and 5 bases respectively. The CDR3 goes from the cysteine to the phenylalanine over 15 residues. The entry retains the CDR3 DNA only, 45 bases that are in frame from base 1.

The study at large found these results: The disease-linked clones showed a CD8+ phenotype and occurred at relatively low frequencies in peripheral blood. The disease-linked clones were reported to be significantly enriched in matched synovial fluid samples from ankylosing spondylitis patients. Blood from ankylosing spondylitis patients appeared to be characterized by a TCR beta motif composed of 7 to 9 highly homologous amino acid variants. Some motif variants were previously reported in synovial fluid and blood of reactive arthritis patients, suggesting common disease-initiation mechanisms.

The sequencing sample was made of blood, either unsorted or a sorted T cell fraction (not recorded which). The chain is made from TRBV12-3 or TRBV12-4 and TRBJ2-3; the D element might be TRBD1 or TRBD2, as each aligns at 6 bases. This TCR came from a male donor with ankylosing spondylitis or in good health (not recorded which). The CDR3 protein sequence reads: CASSLGPRGGDTQYF. The bases read TGTGCCAGCAGTTTAGGTCCCAGGGGAGGAGATACGCAGTATTTT.